This passage covers 17 T cell receptor beta chains from one sample sequenced in a study of blood T cell repertoires in COVID-19. Data came from immunoSEQ multiplex PCR; TCRdb stores just in-frame clones and leaves some out. In the table there are some 250,000 clones, around nine tenths of which are singletons. Material: peripheral blood. The receptors stem from a woman aged 70 to 79 with active or convalescent COVID-19.

This chain links TRBV6-5 with TRBJ2-3; tentatively, D is TRBD1 (6 bases). This CDR3 spans 15 amino acids. In germline, CDR1 is MNHEY, CDR2 SVGAGI. The V and J ends lost 6 bases and 3 bases respectively, with 16 bases between them. The CDR3 sequence is CASSIQGQVTDTQYF. The CDR3 DNA is TGTGCCAGCAGCATCCAGGGGCAAGTAACAGATACGCAGTATTTT.

This clone was picked up a small number of times. The V gene is TRBV28, the J gene TRBJ1-3; 8 bases are shared with TRBD1. CDR1 is MDHEN and CDR2 is SYDVKM in the germline V gene. V dropped 6 bases and J dropped 4; count of bases not matched to a gene: 2. The CDR3 extends over 13 amino acids. Written as DNA, the CDR3 is TGTGCCAGCAGGAGGACAGGGGGAAACACCATATATTTT. Translated: CASRRTGGNTIYF.

The V gene is TRBV7-8, the J gene TRBJ1-5; no clear D gene. Germline V CDR1 and CDR2: SGHVS, FQNEAQ. V dropped 6 bases and J dropped 0 bases, with 15 bases sitting between them. The CDR3 extends over 16 amino acids. The CDR3 DNA reads as TGTGCCAGCAGTCAAACACGGGGTTATAGCAATCAGCCCCAGCATTTT. It translates to CASSQTRGYSNQPQHF. Combining the CDR3 with reference TRBV7-8 and TRBJ1-5 gives the whole variable domain GAGVSQSPRYKVAKRGQDVALRCDPISGHVSLFWYQQALGQGPEFLTYFQNEAQLDKSGLPSDRFFAERPEGSVSTLKIQRTQQEDSAVYLCASSQTRGYSNQPQHFGDGTRLSIL.

V is TRBV7-9 and J is TRBJ2-3, with 7 bases lining up with TRBD1. This CDR3 spans 12 amino acids. V dropped 10 bases and J dropped 2; count of bases not matched to a gene: 3. Germline CDR1 is SEHNR and CDR2 is FQNEAQ (reference sequence). The CDR3 sequence: CAKDRATDTQYF. The CDR3 nucleotides are TGTGCCAAAGACAGGGCCACAGATACGCAGTATTTT.

This chain connects TRBV27 to TRBJ1-1, with D perhaps matching TRBD1 (5 bases). Germline assignment: CDR1 MNHEY and CDR2 SMNVEV (reference sequence). V was cut by 7 bases and J by 6 bases, with 18 bases left in between. The CDR3 loop spans 14 amino acids. The DNA for the CDR3 is TGTGCCAGCACCCCAACGGGGGGAAGATCTGAAGCTTTCTTT. It is translated as CASTPTGGRSEAFF.

In this sample, this clone turned up a few times. V and J are TRBV11-2 and TRBJ1-1, with D perhaps matching TRBD1 (5 bases). V lost 5 bases and J 3 bases, leaving 16 bases between the germline ends. Per germline, CDR1 SGHAT and CDR2 FQNNGV. CDR3 length equals 15 residues. CDR3 bases: TGTGCCAGCAGCCCCCAGGGATATGGGTACACTGAAGCTTTCTTT. As protein: CASSPQGYGYTEAFF.

The gene calls are TRBV18 and TRBJ1-2; 8 bases are a match to TRBD1. CDR1 is KGHSH and CDR2 is LQKENI in the germline V gene. This CDR3 has 15 residues. V shed 3 bases and J 8 bases; nucleotides not matched to a gene: 11. CDR3: CASSPPTGARLGYTF. Written as DNA, the CDR3 is TGTGCCAGCTCACCTCCGACAGGGGCTCGCCTAGGCTACACCTTC.

This chain connects TRBV6-2 or TRBV6-3 to TRBJ2-1; tentative D call: TRBD2 (5 bases). The CDR3 spans 13 residues. V was trimmed by 2 bases and J by 15 bases, leaving 17 bases between them. Per the germline V gene, CDR1 is MNHEY and CDR2 is SVGEGT. In DNA, the CDR3 is TGTGCCAGCAGTTACGCTCGGGAACGAGGTCTGTTCTTC. Translating it yields CASSYARERGLFF.

The rearrangement uses TRBV5-4 and TRBJ1-2, with D perhaps matching TRBD1 (6 bases). The germline V gene has CDR1 SGHNT and CDR2 YYREEE (reference sequence). The CDR3 totals 14 residues. Deletions cut 4 bases from V and 6 bases from J, with 16 bases between. The CDR3 is CASSPDTGFDGYTF. The CDR3 DNA reads as TGTGCCAGCAGCCCGGATACAGGGTTTGATGGCTACACCTTC.

V is TRBV5-1 and J is TRBJ2-1, with D possibly being TRBD2 (7 bases). Germline CDR1 is SGHRS and CDR2 is YFSETQ. V gave up 0 bases and J gave up 1 base, with 11 bases separating them. This CDR3 has 16 amino acids. CDR3 nucleotides: TGCGCCAGCAGCTTGGCGGGGGGCGCTTCCTACAATGAGCAGTTCTTC. This translates into CASSLAGGASYNEQFF. Supplemented by reference TRBV5-1 and TRBJ2-1, the full variable domain reads KAGVTQTPRYLIKTRGQQVTLSCSPISGHRSVSWYQQTPGQGLQFLFEYFSETQRNKGNFPGRFSGRQFSNSRSEMNVSTLELGDSALYLCASSLAGGASYNEQFFGPGTRLTVL.

Comment on this clone: Other nucleotide sequences in the sample specify the same CDR3. This chain connects TRBV6-5 to TRBJ1-1; 9 bases are a match to TRBD1. Trimming took 0 bases from V and 8 from J; bases not matched to a gene: 4. Germline V lookup: CDR1 MNHEY, CDR2 SVGAGI. The CDR3 sequence is 14 residues long. The CDR3 loop reads CASSYSTGGTEAFF. CDR3 nucleotide sequence: TGTGCCAGCAGTTACTCCACAGGGGGCACGGAAGCTTTCTTT.

This chain links TRBV25-1 with TRBJ2-5; D might be TRBD2 (6 bases). The CDR3 has 17 amino acids. The ends were cut back, 3 bases at V and 5 bases at J, with 22 bases in the middle. Germline-derived CDR1 and CDR2 are MGHDK and SYGVNS. The CDR3 reads CASSEPRRGGVGETQYF. As DNA, the CDR3 is TGTGCCAGCAGTGAGCCTCGAAGAGGCGGGGTTGGGGAGACCCAGTACTTC.

The chain recombines TRBV3-1 (or the pseudogene TRBV3-2) with TRBJ1-6; 7 nucleotides agree with TRBD1. Germline V gene data show CDR1 as LGHDT and CDR2 as YNNKEL (reference sequence). CDR3 length: 14 residues. Trimming at V came to 7 bases and at J to 16 bases, leaving 16 bases not matched to a gene. CDR3: CASNHRRLGQQLHF. The CDR3, as DNA: TGTGCCAGCAACCACCGACGCCTGGGACAGCAACTCCACTTT.

In DNA, the CDR3 is TGTGCCAGCAGTTTAGGCAGGGGGTTATACGAAGCTTTCTTT. It encodes CASSLGRGLYEAFF. The gene calls are TRBV27 and TRBJ1-1; 7 bases are a match to TRBD1. The CDR3 is made up of 14 amino acids. Looked up from germline, CDR1 is MNHEY and CDR2 is SMNVEV (reference sequence). The trim removed 2 bases at V and 8 bases at J, leaving 8 bases unmatched.

This clone was picked up a small number of times. The rearrangement uses TRBV24-1 and TRBJ1-4; D unclear. The CDR3 sequence is 13 residues long. V was clipped by 4 bases and J by 12 bases, with 14 bases between them. Germline V gene sequence: CDR1 KGHDR, CDR2 SFDVKD. For the CDR3, the DNA is TGTGCCACCAGTGACTTTCCGGGTCGCGAACTGTTTTTT. Translated: CATSDFPGRELFF.

The gene calls are TRBV6-1 and TRBJ2-5, with 8 bases that match TRBD1. The germline gives CDR1 MNHNS, CDR2 SASEGT. The CDR3 length is 17 residues. Trimming took 4 bases from V and 1 from J; bases not matched to a gene: 11. This CDR3 reads CASSGRGQGSTQETQYF. CDR3 DNA sequence: TGTGCCAGCAGTGGAAGAGGACAGGGATCCACCCAAGAGACCCAGTACTTC.

Only one count was recorded for this clone. This same CDR3 is encoded by further DNA sequences in the sample. The chain employs TRBV2 and TRBJ1-2; the D gene is possibly TRBD1 (6 bases). In germline, CDR1 is SNHLY, CDR2 FYNNEI. The CDR3 spans 12 residues. Trimming left V 3 bases short and J 8 bases short, with 10 bases between. The CDR3: CASSEQGYGYTF. The CDR3 DNA is TGTGCCAGCAGTGAGCAGGGGTACGGCTACACCTTC.